The next 2 T cell receptor beta chains were all read from a single sample in a study of neurological immune-mediated disorders. A single record per CDR3 protein comes from TCRdb applying MiXCR to the 5' RACE reads. The table records roughly 36,000 distinct CDR3 sequences, about 3.2% of them present only once. As for time point: longitudinal time-point 1 (baseline). The sequencing input was PBMCs. The receptors were sampled from a woman aged 55-69 years with multiple sclerosis.

This clonotype was recorded many times. The V call is TRBV6-5, the J call TRBJ1-1; TRBD1 might be the D (6 bases). Per germline, CDR1 MNHEY and CDR2 SVGAGI. The V end lost 7 bases, the J end lost 3 bases, and 15 bases lay between the germline ends. The CDR3 covers 14 residues. CDR3 amino acids: CASTGGGRDTEAFF. The CDR3 nucleotides read TGTGCCAGCACCGGCGGGGGCAGGGACACTGAAGCTTTCTTT.

This clonotype was detected many times. The rearrangement joins TRBV5-1 to TRBJ2-7; TRBD1 agrees at 7 bases. The germline CDR1 and CDR2 sequences are SGHRS and YFSETQ. CDR3 length: 16 residues. Trimming took 0 bases from V and 2 from J; bases not matched to a gene: 8. Here the CDR3 DNA reads TGCGCCAGCAGCTTGGCCTCGACAGGGATCGCCTACGAGCAGTACTTC. Translating gives CASSLASTGIAYEQYF.